This T cell receptor beta chain was recovered during a study of CD8 T cells in ankylosing spondylitis. The V end lost 5 bases, the J end lost 3 bases, and 10 bases lay between the germline ends. This CDR3 is built from 14 residues. Germline assignment: CDR1 ENHRY and CDR2 SYGVKD. By quantitative 5'-RACE with molecular barcodes, the TCR beta libraries were made. TCRdb independently ran MiXCR on the 5' RACE reads; one entry per CDR3 protein. Seen here are around 300,000 distinct CDR3 sequences, around 10% observed once, and the top ten hold roughly 9.2%. This clonotype has a count of ten or more. J is TRBJ2-2 and V is TRBV10-3, with D unresolved. Sequenced: blood, either unsorted or a sorted T cell fraction (not recorded which). This clonotype originated in a female donor with ankylosing spondylitis or in good health (not recorded which). The CDR3 sequence is CAISLISHTGELFF. DNA for the CDR3: TGTGCCATCAGTTTAATCAGTCACACCGGGGAGCTGTTTTTT.